This TCR beta chain came from a study of fetal regulatory T cell absence and autoimmunity. The CDR3 totals 14 residues. Per the germline V gene, CDR1 is MNHEY and CDR2 is SVGAGI. Trimming took 5 bases from V and 2 from J; bases not matched to a gene: 3. Produced via immunoSEQ multiplex PCR; TCRdb's table is partial and in-frame only. The sample holds tens of thousands of clones, about 80% seen once. The receptor's source is a newborn boy with IPEX syndrome. The J gene is TRBJ2-3, the V gene TRBV6-5; TRBD2 matches at 8 bases. What was sequenced was cord blood. The CDR3 DNA sequence: TGTGCCAGCAGTCGGGGGGGCCCCACAGATACGCAGTATTTT. It codes for CASSRGGPTDTQYF.